This T cell receptor beta chain was captured in a study of PD-L1 blockade in urothelial cancer. Background on the study: Each blood sample yielded a median of 141,255 T cells.

Produced via immunoSEQ multiplex PCR; TCRdb's table is partial and in-frame only. The table lists about 120,000 clones, roughly 82% of them singletons, with 2.4% in the top ten. The CDR3 has 16 residues. CDR1 and CDR2 from the germline V gene are SNHLY and FYNNEI. With 2 bases clipped from V and 0 bases from J, the junction kept 7 bases outside the gene matches. Noted time point: peripheral blood 6 weeks after treatment start. Locally advanced or metastatic urothelial carcinoma was diagnosed in the patients. This chain joins TRBV2 and TRBJ2-7, with 7 positions matching TRBD1. The sequences come from PBMCs, collected around atezolizumab (anti-PD-L1) treatment. This receptor was obtained from a man aged 45-65 years with urothelial cancer. The CDR3 bases are TGTGCCAGCAGTGAACCTACAGGGGCCCGCTCCTACGAGCAGTACTTC. This encodes CASSEPTGARSYEQYF.